The rows below give T cell receptor beta chains drawn from one sample of a study of TIL therapy for anti-PD-1-resistant metastatic lung cancer. Generated by immunoSEQ multiplex PCR, the TCRdb table keeps only in-frame clones and is missing some. Among 7,000 to 9,000 clones listed, roughly four fifths were seen once. The sample consisted of tumor tissue, taken at baseline. The receptors stem from a person aged 25 to 85 with non-small cell lung cancer. The CDR3 runs from the conserved cysteine through the conserved F or W. D genes are given only for firm matches. The size of a clone is reported for some rows only, either as once, few or many, or as a class for expanded clones.

j_gene	v_gene	abundance	d_gene	CDR3aa	CDR3nt
TRBJ1-4	TRBV27	-	-	CASSFRDNEKLFF	TGTGCCAGCAGTTTTCGGGACAACGAGAAACTGTTTTTT
TRBJ2-3	TRBV5-4	-	-	CASSFGTDTQYF	TGTGCCAGCAGCTTCGGCACAGATACGCAGTATTTT
TRBJ2-7	TRBV4-2	-	-	CASSQGDGPNEQYF	TGTGCCAGCAGCCAGGGGGACGGCCCAAACGAGCAGTACTTC
TRBJ2-3	TRBV13	-	TRBD2	CASSSGLAGDLTDTQYF	TGTGCCAGCAGCTCCGGACTAGCGGGGGATCTAACAGATACGCAGTATTTT
TRBJ2-1	TRBV6-5	-	TRBD2	CASSYSGLAIDEQFF	TGTGCCAGCAGTTACTCGGGACTAGCGATCGATGAGCAGTTCTTC
TRBJ2-4	TRBV5-1	-	-	CASSSRVGLAKNIQYF	TGCGCCAGCAGTAGCAGGGTAGGACTAGCCAAAAACATTCAGTACTTC
TRBJ2-7	TRBV7-9	-	TRBD1	CASSSERTGVREQYF	TGTGCCAGCAGCTCGGAAAGGACAGGGGTCCGCGAGCAGTACTTC
TRBJ2-2	TRBV4-3	-	-	CASSHGLNTGELFF	TGCGCCAGCAGCCATGGCCTGAACACCGGGGAGCTGTTTTTT
TRBJ2-7	TRBV28	few	TRBD2	CASSPIRSGRNYEQYF	TGTGCCAGCAGTCCTATCCGTAGCGGGAGGAACTACGAGCAGTACTTC
TRBJ2-2	TRBV7-2	-	-	CASSLVGGRGAGELFF	TGTGCCAGCAGCTTAGTTGGGGGGCGCGGGGCCGGGGAGCTGTTTTTT
TRBJ2-2	TRBV19	-	-	CASNGDTGELFF	TGTGCCAGTAATGGGGACACCGGGGAGCTGTTTTTT
TRBJ2-5	TRBV7-3	-	TRBD2	CASSLTGASGYQETQYF	TGTGCCAGCAGCTTAACAGGTGCTAGCGGGTACCAAGAGACCCAGTACTTC
TRBJ1-5	TRBV2	-	-	CASSLLAGQPQHF	TGTGCCAGCAGCCTCCTAGCCGGGCAGCCCCAGCATTTT
TRBJ2-1	TRBV18	few	TRBD2	CASSPPRLAGNNEQFF	TGTGCCAGCTCACCACCGAGGCTAGCGGGGAACAATGAGCAGTTCTTC
TRBJ2-3	TRBV9	once	TRBD2	CASSVYIAGGGPDTQYF	TGTGCCAGCAGCGTTTATATAGCGGGAGGGGGCCCAGATACGCAGTATTTT
TRBJ1-5	TRBV6-5	-	TRBD1	CASRPRQGASQPQHF	TGTGCCAGCAGGCCACGACAGGGGGCCAGTCAGCCCCAGCATTTT
TRBJ2-5	TRBV9	once	TRBD2	CASSVVGLAGETQYF	TGTGCCAGCAGCGTAGTGGGGCTAGCGGGAGAGACCCAGTACTTC
TRBJ2-5	TRBV5-6	-	TRBD1	CASSSPGGVEETQYF	TGTGCCAGCAGCTCCCCAGGGGGAGTTGAAGAGACCCAGTACTTC
TRBJ2-6	TRBV7-3	-	TRBD1	CASSAGGGSGANVLTF	TGTGCCAGCAGCGCAGGGGGCGGATCTGGGGCCAACGTCCTGACTTTC
TRBJ2-5	TRBV7-2	-	-	CASSSGTSAGTQYF	TGTGCCAGCAGCTCCGGGACCTCCGCCGGGACCCAGTACTTC
TRBJ2-1	TRBV29-1	few	-	CSVGIFAYNEQFF	TGCAGCGTCGGCATATTTGCCTACAATGAGCAGTTCTTC
TRBJ2-2	TRBV5-1	once	-	CASESGPGNTGELFF	TGCGCCAGCGAATCGGGACCCGGGAACACCGGGGAGCTGTTTTTT
TRBJ1-2	TRBV28	-	-	CASSLGDNGYTF	TGTGCCAGCAGTTTAGGGGACAATGGCTACACCTTC
TRBJ2-3	TRBV4-2	-	TRBD2	CASSQDVRGGQYF	TGTGCCAGCAGCCAAGATGTCCGGGGGGGGCAGTATTTT
TRBJ1-1	TRBV7-3	-	TRBD1	CASSLTRDRSEAFF	TGTGCCAGCAGCTTAACCCGGGACAGAAGTGAAGCTTTCTTT
TRBJ2-1	TRBV6-5	-	TRBD2	CASRLGEGLNEQFF	TGTGCCAGCAGGCTAGGGGAGGGCCTGAATGAGCAGTTCTTC
TRBJ1-3	TRBV5-6	-	-	CASSLVRFPESSGNTIYF	TGTGCCAGCAGCTTGGTAAGGTTTCCGGAAAGCTCTGGAAACACCATATATTTT
TRBJ2-2	TRBV30	-	TRBD2	CAWSVTSGNSGELFF	TGTGCCTGGAGTGTGACTAGCGGGAATTCCGGGGAGCTGTTTTTT
TRBJ1-4	TRBV19	-	TRBD1	CAPSSGRGNEKLFF	TGTGCCCCTTCCTCGGGCAGGGGGAATGAAAAACTGTTTTTT
TRBJ2-7	TRBV28	-	-	CASSPPTGAYEQYF	TGTGCCAGCAGCCCACCCACAGGAGCCTACGAGCAGTACTTC
TRBJ2-2	TRBV7-7	-	TRBD2	CASSLGTSGLEELFF	TGTGCTAGCAGCTTAGGGACTAGCGGGTTGGAGGAGCTGTTTTTT
TRBJ2-7	TRBV27	-	-	CASSLRGSSSYEQYF	TGTGCCAGCAGTTTACGGGGGAGTTCGTCCTACGAGCAGTACTTC
TRBJ2-5	TRBV18	-	-	CASSAQQETQYF	TGTGCCAGCTCAGCACAACAAGAGACCCAGTACTTC